The rows below give T cell receptor beta chains drawn from one sample of a study of a mutant IDH1 vaccine in newly diagnosed glioma. These TCRs' antigens remain unknown. Data came from immunoSEQ multiplex PCR; TCRdb stores just in-frame clones and leaves some out. The repertoire includes about 60,000 clones, 75% to 85% of them detected once, and 5.4% sits in the top ten. The source was PBMCs, collected from a glioma patient whose treatment included an IDH1 peptide vaccine. The receptor set was obtained from a man between 35 and 55 years old with glioma. The conserved cysteine and the conserved F or W are not part of the CDR3 here. The order of the fields is clone size, V gene, J gene, CDR3 length, CDR3 protein. Clone size is stated in some rows and not others, as once, few, many or a class when expanded.

abundance: NA
v_gene: TRBV5-6
j_gene: TRBJ2-2
len: 11
CDR3aa: ASSLVLPGELF

abundance: once
v_gene: TRBV7-6
j_gene: TRBJ2-7
len: 11
CDR3aa: ASSAGTSYEQY

abundance: NA
v_gene: TRBV6-1
j_gene: TRBJ1-1
len: 12
CDR3aa: ASSDRQGNTEAF

abundance: NA
v_gene: TRBV7-9
j_gene: TRBJ2-7
len: 13
CDR3aa: ASSSNRGPQEEQY

abundance: NA
v_gene: TRBV5-6
j_gene: TRBJ2-1
len: 13
CDR3aa: ASSVPGQGAAEQF

abundance: NA
v_gene: TRBV7-9
j_gene: TRBJ1-1
len: 10
CDR3aa: ASSFWGTEAF

abundance: NA
v_gene: TRBV2
j_gene: TRBJ2-7
len: 10
CDR3aa: ASSERRVEQY

abundance: NA
v_gene: TRBV7-9
j_gene: TRBJ2-1
len: 13
CDR3aa: ASSLGGSGNNEQF

abundance: NA
v_gene: TRBV5-1
j_gene: TRBJ1-1
len: 14
CDR3aa: ASSPGQGGMNTEAF

abundance: NA
v_gene: TRBV4-2
j_gene: TRBJ2-5
len: 12
CDR3aa: ASSQGGRREAQY

abundance: NA
v_gene: TRBV5-6
j_gene: TRBJ2-3
len: 10
CDR3aa: ASSLIGDTQY

abundance: NA
v_gene: TRBV6-1
j_gene: TRBJ2-7
len: 15
CDR3aa: ASSEASTSRSSYEQY

abundance: many
v_gene: TRBV7-2
j_gene: TRBJ1-6
len: 14
CDR3aa: ASSSAGTGNNSPLH

abundance: NA
v_gene: TRBV11-3
j_gene: TRBJ2-5
len: 16
CDR3aa: ASSLPIGPSGSWETQY